This is a list of T cell receptor beta chains from one sample in a study of somatic mutations in cytotoxic T cells in rheumatoid arthritis. Repertoires were generated with immunoSEQ multiplex PCR, while TCRdb's copy carries only in-frame clones and drops some. In the table there are about 20,000 clones, about four fifths of which are singletons. Specimen: CD8+ T cells sorted from blood. Source of these receptors: an adult with rheumatoid arthritis. CDR3s include the opening cysteine and the closing phenylalanine or tryptophan. A D gene is named only where the DNA matches it firmly. Size values are once, few and many counts, or a class for expanded clones, and some rows have none.

d_gene	v_gene	j_gene	len	abundance	CDR3nt	CDR3aa
NA	TRBV7-6	TRBJ2-7	14	once	TGTGCCAGCAGCTTGTCCCAGAGCTCCTACGAGCAGTACTTC	CASSLSQSSYEQYF
NA	TRBV7-9	TRBJ2-1	12	NA	TGTGCCAGCAGCCCAACTAGGCCTCGGCAGTTCTTC	CASSPTRPRQFF
NA	TRBV6-5	TRBJ1-5	14	NA	TGTGCCAGCAGCAAAACCCGGGGGGATCAGCCCCAGCATTTT	CASSKTRGDQPQHF
NA	TRBV6-6	TRBJ1-2	14	NA	TGTGCCAGCAGTTACTCGCCCAGGAACTATGGCTACACCTTC	CASSYSPRNYGYTF
TRBD1	TRBV25-1	TRBJ1-1	16	once	TGTGCCAGCAGTGAGCCACTGGGACAGGGAAACGCTGAAGCTTTCTTT	CASSEPLGQGNAEAFF
NA	TRBV9	TRBJ2-6	15	once	TGTGCCAGCAGCGTAGACCTCTCTGGGGCCAACGTCCTGACTTTC	CASSVDLSGANVLTF
NA	TRBV6-1	TRBJ2-7	13	NA	TGTGCCAGCAGTATATATGGTGACCGCGAGCAGTACTTC	CASSIYGDREQYF
NA	TRBV15	TRBJ2-4	17	NA	TGTGCCACCAGCTCCGAGGAGGGGCTATTAGCCAAAAACATTCAGTACTTC	CATSSEEGLLAKNIQYF
NA	TRBV7-8	TRBJ1-5	16	NA	TGTGCCAGCAGCTTAGATTCCAGACTTAGCAATCAGCCCCAGCATTTT	CASSLDSRLSNQPQHF
NA	TRBV27	TRBJ2-1	19	once	TGTGCCAGCAGTTTATGGGCCCCGGGGGGACAGAGCTCCTACAATGAGCAGTTCTTC	CASSLWAPGGQSSYNEQFF
NA	TRBV5-1	TRBJ1-3	15	once	TGCGCCAGCAGCTTGGCCGGGGGGCCTAGAAACACCATATATTTT	CASSLAGGPRNTIYF
NA	TRBV2	TRBJ1-2	13	NA	TGTGCCAGCATCCCACAAGCTGTCCCTGGCTACACCTTC	CASIPQAVPGYTF
TRBD2	TRBV7-3	TRBJ2-1	18	NA	TGTGCCAGCAGCCTTCTAGCGGGGGGATCGAGCTCCTACAATGAGCAGTTCTTC	CASSLLAGGSSSYNEQFF
NA	TRBV7-9	TRBJ1-5	15	NA	TGTGCCAGCAGCTTAGGAGGACGAAATTATCAGCCCCAGCATTTT	CASSLGGRNYQPQHF
TRBD2	TRBV5-5	TRBJ2-3	15	NA	TGTGCCAGCAGCCGGCTTAGCGGGAGGGCTGATACGCAGTATTTT	CASSRLSGRADTQYF
TRBD1	TRBV7-8	TRBJ1-6	15	few	TGTGCCAGCAGCTCCCGGGACAGGGGTAATTCACCCCTCCACTTT	CASSSRDRGNSPLHF
NA	TRBV6-1	TRBJ1-2	13	medium-sized	TGTGCCAGCAGTCGGGACACCGGGGGCGGCTACACCTTC	CASSRDTGGGYTF
NA	TRBV25-1	TRBJ1-2	18	NA	TGTGCCAGCAGCGGACCGGGTTTTGGCGAAACGAGAAACTATGGCTACACCTTC	CASSGPGFGETRNYGYTF
NA	TRBV15	TRBJ1-1	13	NA	TGTGCCACCAGACCCGACAGTTTCACTGAAGCTTTCTTT	CATRPDSFTEAFF
NA	TRBV9	TRBJ2-5	17	NA	TGTGCCAGCGGCAATTCCCCCACAAGACTAGACCAAGAGACCCAGTACTTC	CASGNSPTRLDQETQYF
TRBD1	TRBV10-1	TRBJ1-2	16	NA	TGCGCCAGCAGTGAGTCTGTTCCACAGGGGTGCTATGGCTACACCTTC	CASSESVPQGCYGYTF
TRBD1	TRBV29-1	TRBJ2-6	15	NA	TGCAGCGTACCCGGGACAGTCTCTGGGGCCAACGTCCTGACTTTC	CSVPGTVSGANVLTF
NA	TRBV29-1	TRBJ2-7	12	NA	TGCAGCGTTGATGAGGGGACCAGCGAGCAGTACTTC	CSVDEGTSEQYF
NA	TRBV15	TRBJ1-1	13	once	TGTGCCACCAGTACGTCAAGGGGAAGAGACGCTTTCTTT	CATSTSRGRDAFF
TRBD2	TRBV5-1	TRBJ2-5	14	NA	TGCGCCAGCAAGTGGGGGGGGATTCAAGAGACCCAGTACTTC	CASKWGGIQETQYF
NA	TRBV7-9	TRBJ1-5	12	NA	TGTGCCAGCAGCGCAGGGGATCAGCCCCAGCATTTT	CASSAGDQPQHF
NA	TRBV27	TRBJ1-1	14	NA	TGTGCCAGCACCCCCCGGGGGGGGGCCACTGAAGCTTTCTTT	CASTPRGGATEAFF
TRBD2	TRBV9	TRBJ2-2	16	NA	TGTGCCAGCAGCGCAGCGGGAGGGTCGGAGACCGGGGAGCTGTTTTTT	CASSAAGGSETGELFF
NA	TRBV27	TRBJ2-3	13	NA	TGTGCCAGCCGCCCCAAAAGCACAGATACGCAGTATTTT	CASRPKSTDTQYF
NA	TRBV7-9	TRBJ2-6	13	NA	TGTGCCAGCAGCGAGGTCAGGGCCAACGTCCTGACTTTC	CASSEVRANVLTF
NA	TRBV27	TRBJ2-2	15	NA	TGTGCCAGCAGTCCCCCTAGTGTGGGGACCCGGGAGCTGTTTTTT	CASSPPSVGTRELFF
TRBD2	TRBV7-6	TRBJ2-5	16	NA	TGTGCCAGCAGCCCGACTAGCGGGAGGGCCGGGGAGACCCAGTACTTC	CASSPTSGRAGETQYF
NA	TRBV9	TRBJ1-1	12	NA	TGTGCCAGCAGCGACCCGGGACACCGAATCCTCTTT	CASSDPGHRILF
TRBD2	TRBV6-1	TRBJ2-2	15	few	TGTGCCAGCAGCATCCAGCGGCGGGGGACCGGGGAGCTGTTTTTT	CASSIQRRGTGELFF
NA	TRBV7-8	TRBJ2-1	13	NA	TGTGCCAGCAGCCTCCTCGAGGCGGCCGAGCAGTTCTTC	CASSLLEAAEQFF
TRBD2	TRBV19	TRBJ2-3	15	NA	TGTGCCAGTAGCGGACTAGCGGGGGCCACAGATACGCAGTATTTT	CASSGLAGATDTQYF
NA	TRBV15	TRBJ2-3	15	NA	TGTGCCACCAGCAGGGATGGGGGGGCCGGGGATACGCAGTATTTT	CATSRDGGAGDTQYF
NA	TRBV9	TRBJ2-2	16	NA	TGTGCCAGCAGCGAGCCGGGGAGGACTACCACCGGGGAGCTGTTTTTT	CASSEPGRTTTGELFF
TRBD2	TRBV12-5	TRBJ2-5	14	NA	TGTGCTAGTGGTTTGGGACTAGCTTTTGAGACCCAGTACTTC	CASGLGLAFETQYF
TRBD1	TRBV6-1	TRBJ1-6	14	NA	TGTGCCAGCAGTTGGACAGGGGGTGGTTCACCCCTCCACTTT	CASSWTGGGSPLHF
NA	TRBV27	TRBJ1-4	14	NA	TGTGCCAGCAGTTCCAGGGTTTGGGCTGAAAAGCTGTTTTTT	CASSSRVWAEKLFF
NA	TRBV6-5	TRBJ1-4	14	NA	TGTGCCAGCAGTTACTTCGGGGAGAGTGAAAAACTGTTTTTT	CASSYFGESEKLFF
TRBD1	TRBV27	TRBJ2-5	16	NA	TGTGCCAGCAGTTTATCCCAGGGGGAGCGACAAGAGACCCAGTACTTC	CASSLSQGERQETQYF
NA	TRBV5-1	TRBJ2-7	13	NA	TGCGCCAGCAGCCATGGACAGTACTACGAGCAGTACTTC	CASSHGQYYEQYF
NA	TRBV5-6	TRBJ2-5	12	NA	TGTGCCAGCAGCTCCCCTGGCGAGACCCAGTACTTC	CASSSPGETQYF
NA	TRBV6-1	TRBJ1-5	15	large	TGTGCCAGCAGTGAAGGCCCAGGGGGCAATCAGCCCCAGCATTTT	CASSEGPGGNQPQHF